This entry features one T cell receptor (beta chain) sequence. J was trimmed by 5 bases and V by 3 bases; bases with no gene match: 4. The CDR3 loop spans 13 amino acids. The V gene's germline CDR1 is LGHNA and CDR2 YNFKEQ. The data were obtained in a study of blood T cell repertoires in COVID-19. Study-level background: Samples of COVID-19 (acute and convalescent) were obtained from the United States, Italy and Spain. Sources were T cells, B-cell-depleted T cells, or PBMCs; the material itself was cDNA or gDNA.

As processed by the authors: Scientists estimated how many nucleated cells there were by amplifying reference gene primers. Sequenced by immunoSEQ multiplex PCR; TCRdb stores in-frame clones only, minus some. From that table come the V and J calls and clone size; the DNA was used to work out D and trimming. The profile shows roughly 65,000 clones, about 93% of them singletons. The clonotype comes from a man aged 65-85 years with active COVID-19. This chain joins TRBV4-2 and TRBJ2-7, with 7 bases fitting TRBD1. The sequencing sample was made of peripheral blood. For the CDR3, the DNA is TGTGCCAGCAGCCAGACAGGGAAAGACGAGCAGTACTTC. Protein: CASSQTGKDEQYF.